These T cell receptor beta chains were read from a single sample in a study of OX40 agonist ivuxolimab in advanced cancers. Generated by immunoSEQ multiplex PCR, the TCRdb table keeps only in-frame clones and is missing some. The sample shows 50,000 to 75,000 clones, around nine tenths of them seen only once. The starting material was CD4+ or CD8+ T cells sorted from blood, obtained in a trial of the OX40 agonist ivuxolimab. The receptors stem from an adult with an advanced solid tumor such as melanoma, head and neck, liver or kidney cancer. Each CDR3 is given with its conserved first and last residue. A D gene is named only where the DNA matches it firmly. The size field is filled for only some rows; it gives once, few, many or a size class.

V gene,J gene,clone size,D gene,CDR3 DNA,CDR3 protein
TRBV9,TRBJ2-4,.,.,TGTGCCAGCAGCGTAGCTACCCAGTCCGGGGGAGCCAAAAACATTCAGTACTTC,CASSVATQSGGAKNIQYF
TRBV6-1,TRBJ1-5,.,TRBD1,TGTGCCAGCAGCGTGGACAGGGCGGGACAGCCCCAGCATTTT,CASSVDRAGQPQHF
TRBV15,TRBJ2-5,.,.,TGTGCCACCAGCCGGGGGAGTAGGTCTTCTCCCCTCAGCGATGAGACCCAGTACTTC,CATSRGSRSSPLSDETQYF
TRBV4-1,TRBJ2-5,.,.,TGCGCCAGCAGCCAAGTTGGCAGCCAAGAGACCCAGTACTTC,CASSQVGSQETQYF
TRBV19,TRBJ1-3,.,.,TGTGCCAGTGGTGATTGGGGGGCTGGAAACACCATATATTTT,CASGDWGAGNTIYF
TRBV10-1,TRBJ1-4,.,TRBD1,TGCGCCAGCAGTCCCGGACAGGATAATGAAAAACTGTTTTTT,CASSPGQDNEKLFF
TRBV7-8,TRBJ1-2,.,TRBD1,TGTGCCAGCAGCTCGAAGTGGGACAGGGGGCATACGGACTATGGCTACACCTTC,CASSSKWDRGHTDYGYTF
TRBV5-1,TRBJ2-3,.,TRBD2,TGCGCCAGCAGCTTGGATGGGCAGGGAGGGACAGATACGCAGTATTTT,CASSLDGQGGTDTQYF
TRBV4-2,TRBJ2-2,.,TRBD1,TGTGCCAGCAGCGATAGGGCAGGGGGCTCGTCCGCCGGGGAGCTGTTTTTT,CASSDRAGGSSAGELFF
TRBV4-1,TRBJ2-3,.,.,TGCGCCAGCAGCCAAGATCGAACGCAGTATTTT,CASSQDRTQYF
TRBV2,TRBJ1-2,few,TRBD1,TGTGCCAGCAGTTTCCGGGACAGGGTTGGCTACACCTTC,CASSFRDRVGYTF
TRBV6-1,TRBJ1-3,.,.,TGTGCCAGCAGTGGTGTTAAAGGGGGATCTGGAAACACCATATATTTT,CASSGVKGGSGNTIYF
TRBV25-1,TRBJ1-4,.,.,TGTGCCAGCAGTGGCCGGGGCGTCAAAGGGGAAAAACTGTTTTTT,CASSGRGVKGEKLFF
TRBV11-2,TRBJ1-6,.,.,TGTGCCAGCAGCCTCGCCCCAATAGGGACACCCCTCCACTTT,CASSLAPIGTPLHF
TRBV6-1,TRBJ1-2,.,.,TGTGCCAGCAGTGAAGCGGGGGTGACAGCTTTTATGCTAGGCTACACCTTC,CASSEAGVTAFMLGYTF
TRBV6-5,TRBJ2-3,.,.,TGTGCCAGCAGTGAAGGGCACCCTTCAGATACGCAGTATTTT,CASSEGHPSDTQYF
TRBV5-1,TRBJ2-7,.,.,TGCGCCAGCAGGCCAGAAACTCCCGGCTCTAGTTACGAGCAGTACTTC,CASRPETPGSSYEQYF
TRBV7-9,TRBJ1-2,.,.,TGTGCCAGCAGCCAAGGGGGGGGACAATCGGGCGGCTACACCTTC,CASSQGGGQSGGYTF
TRBV5-1,TRBJ1-6,.,TRBD1,TGCGCCAGCAGCCCCGAGACAGGGGTTAATTCACCCCTCCACTTT,CASSPETGVNSPLHF
TRBV25-1,TRBJ1-6,few,.,TGTGCCAGCAGTGGGTGGACTGATAATTCACCCCTCCACTTT,CASSGWTDNSPLHF
TRBV5-5,TRBJ1-3,.,.,TGTGCCAGCAGCTTGGAATGGGGGGGTACTGGAAACACCATATATTTT,CASSLEWGGTGNTIYF
TRBV7-2,TRBJ2-1,.,TRBD2,TGTGCCAGCACTCTAGCGGGGGGGCCCTATGAGCAGTTCTTC,CASTLAGGPYEQFF
TRBV6-6,TRBJ1-5,.,.,TGTGCCAGCAGTTCGACAGGACAAAATCAGCCCCAGCATTTT,CASSSTGQNQPQHF
TRBV5-4,TRBJ1-2,.,.,TGTGCCAGCACCCGAGGGGGGCAGGCCGGGACGAGCAGCTATGGCTACACCTTC,CASTRGGQAGTSSYGYTF
TRBV5-5,TRBJ2-7,.,TRBD1,TGTGCCAGCAGCTGGGACAGGGTCTACGAGCAGTACTTC,CASSWDRVYEQYF
TRBV2,TRBJ2-2,.,.,TGTGCCAGCAGTGTTGGGCCGAGCACCGGGGAGCTGTTTTTT,CASSVGPSTGELFF
TRBV2,TRBJ1-1,.,.,TGTGCCAGCAGTGTACCGAACACTGAAGCTTTCTTT,CASSVPNTEAFF
TRBV25-1,TRBJ1-2,.,.,TGTGCCAGCAGCAGTGACCAGGGGTGGGGCTACACCTTC,CASSSDQGWGYTF
TRBV9,TRBJ2-3,.,TRBD2,TGTGCCAGCAGACCCGGAGCGGGGGGGAGCACAGATACGCAGTATTTT,CASRPGAGGSTDTQYF
TRBV2,TRBJ1-5,few,.,TGTGCCAGCAGTGAGTCCAGACTCCTCAATCAGCCCCAGCATTTT,CASSESRLLNQPQHF
TRBV5-8,TRBJ1-1,.,.,TGTGCCAGCAGCTTGATATTGGGCAGGAACACTGAAGCTTTCTTT,CASSLILGRNTEAFF
TRBV19,TRBJ1-5,.,.,TGTGCCAGTAGTCTGGCTAGCAATCAGCCCCAGCATTTT,CASSLASNQPQHF
TRBV11-3,TRBJ2-1,once,TRBD2,TGTGCCAGCAGCTTATATTCGAGCGGGGGGGCATACAATGAGCAGTTCTTC,CASSLYSSGGAYNEQFF
TRBV15,TRBJ2-5,.,TRBD2,TGTGCCACCAGCAGGCGGGGGTCCCAAGAGACCCAGTACTTC,CATSRRGSQETQYF
TRBV6-5,TRBJ2-1,.,TRBD1,TGTGCCAGCAGTTACTCAGGGACAGGGGGGAACAATGAGCAGTTCTTC,CASSYSGTGGNNEQFF